What follows is one T cell receptor (beta chain) and its context. The antigen is unknown. This record comes from a study of T cell responses to AZD1222 COVID-19 vaccine. General study results and limits: Spike was spanned by vaccine-associated CD4 TCRs, which were dominant at 160-218 and 743-854. It should be noted that donors were predominantly white British and more often female, and clonal diversity was possibly underestimated.

Measured with immunoSEQ multiplex PCR; TCRdb has only the in-frame clones, and not every one. The data hold 60,000 to 70,000 clones, with 65% to 90% observed a single time. J was trimmed by 6 bases and V by 2 bases; bases with no gene match: 6. The CDR3 spans 14 residues. Per the germline V gene, CDR1 is MNHEY and CDR2 is SVGAGI. The gene calls are TRBV6-5 and TRBJ1-2; 7 nucleotides align to TRBD1. Sequencing was performed on peripheral blood, taken on day 0 of AZD1222 vaccination. The TCR sequence derives from an adult in good health. CDR3 sequence: CASSYGLQGNGYTF. The CDR3 DNA sequence: TGTGCCAGCAGTTACGGACTACAGGGGAATGGCTACACCTTC.